This TCR beta chain comes out of a study of response to subunit inactivated influenza vaccine. Regarding the study as a whole: Each seasonal influenza vaccination recruits few new T cells, the authors suggested.

The CDR3 is 18 residues long. Trimming pared 8 bases from V and 1 base from J, leaving 26 bases between. Per germline, CDR1 MNHEY and CDR2 SMNVEV (reference sequence). TCRdb processed the RT-PCR reads anew with MiXCR; each CDR3 protein has one entry. Counted here are 160,000 or so distinct CDR3 sequences, 11% occurring once; the ten biggest clones make up 12%. This clonotype was observed a few times. Its antigen remains unidentified. The material was non-naive T cells sorted from PBMCs, obtained 40 to 50 days after vaccination. The chain employs TRBV27 and TRBJ2-5; tentatively, D is TRBD1 or TRBD2 (5 bases each). The receptor's source is a man aged 45-60 years who received an inactivated influenza vaccine. The CDR3 DNA follows: TGTGCCAGCTCCGTGTTAGGGACCTCTCCCCCGAGCCAAGAGACCCAGTACTTC. Translating it yields CASSVLGTSPPSQETQYF.